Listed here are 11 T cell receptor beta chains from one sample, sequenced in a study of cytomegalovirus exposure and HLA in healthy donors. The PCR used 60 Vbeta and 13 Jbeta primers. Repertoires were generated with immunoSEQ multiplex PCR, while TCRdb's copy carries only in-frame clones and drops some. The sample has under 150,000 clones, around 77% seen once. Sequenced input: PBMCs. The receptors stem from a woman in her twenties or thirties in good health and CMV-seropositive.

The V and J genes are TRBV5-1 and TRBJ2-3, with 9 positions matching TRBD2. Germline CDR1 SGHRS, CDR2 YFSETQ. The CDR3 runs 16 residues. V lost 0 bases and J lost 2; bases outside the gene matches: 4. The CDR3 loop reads CASSLAPSGDTDTQYF. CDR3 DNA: TGCGCCAGCAGCTTGGCGCCTAGCGGGGACACAGATACGCAGTATTTT.

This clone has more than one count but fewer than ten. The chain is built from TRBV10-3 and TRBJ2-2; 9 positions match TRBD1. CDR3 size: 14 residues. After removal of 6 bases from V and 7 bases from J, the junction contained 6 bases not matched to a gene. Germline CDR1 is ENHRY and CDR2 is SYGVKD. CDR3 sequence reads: CAIRGTGLNGELFF. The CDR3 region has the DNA TGTGCCATCAGGGGGACAGGGCTTAACGGGGAGCTGTTTTTT.

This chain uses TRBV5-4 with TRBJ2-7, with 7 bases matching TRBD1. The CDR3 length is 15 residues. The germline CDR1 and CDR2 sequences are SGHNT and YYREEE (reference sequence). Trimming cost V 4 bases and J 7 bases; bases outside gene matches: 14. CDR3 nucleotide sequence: TGTGCCAGCAGCCTCGGACCGGGACAGCTACTTGAGCAGTACTTC. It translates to CASSLGPGQLLEQYF.

The CDR3 nucleotides are TGTGCCAGCAGCCCGGGACAGGGACGGGCAGAGACCCAGTACTTC. As protein: CASSPGQGRAETQYF. The gene calls are TRBV11-2 and TRBJ2-5; 9 nucleotides line up with TRBD1. Germline V lookup: CDR1 SGHAT, CDR2 FQNNGV. The CDR3 covers 15 residues. J was trimmed by 4 bases and V by 5 bases; bases with no gene match: 8.

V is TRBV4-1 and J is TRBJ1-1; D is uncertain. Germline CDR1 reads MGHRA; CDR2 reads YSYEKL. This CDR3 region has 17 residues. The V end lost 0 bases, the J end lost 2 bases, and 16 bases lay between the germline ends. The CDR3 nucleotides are TGCGCCAGCAGCCAAGAAGTCCTCTACGGAGAAAACACTGAAGCTTTCTTT. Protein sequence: CASSQEVLYGENTEAFF.

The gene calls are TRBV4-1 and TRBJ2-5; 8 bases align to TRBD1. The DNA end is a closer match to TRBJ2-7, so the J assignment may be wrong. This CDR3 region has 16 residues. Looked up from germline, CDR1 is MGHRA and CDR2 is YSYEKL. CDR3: CASSQAPGTGRYEQYF. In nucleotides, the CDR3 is TGCGCCAGCAGCCAAGCACCTGGGACAGGACGCTACGAGCAGTACTTC.

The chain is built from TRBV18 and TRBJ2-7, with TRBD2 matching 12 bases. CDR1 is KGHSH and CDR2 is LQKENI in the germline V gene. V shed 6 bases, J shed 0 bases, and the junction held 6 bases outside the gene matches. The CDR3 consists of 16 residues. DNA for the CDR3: TGTGCCAGCTCTAGAGGACTAGCGGGGAGCTCCTACGAGCAGTACTTC. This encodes CASSRGLAGSSYEQYF. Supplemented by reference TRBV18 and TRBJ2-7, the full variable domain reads NAGVMQNPRHLVRRRGQEARLRCSPMKGHSHVYWYRQLPEEGLKFMVYLQKENIIDESGMPKERFSAEFPKEGPSILRIQQVVRGDSAAYFCASSRGLAGSSYEQYFGPGTRLTVT.

In nucleotides, the CDR3 is TGCGCCAGCAGTGAGTGGGCTAGCGGGCTACAAGAGACCCAGTACTTC. Amino acids: CASSEWASGLQETQYF. The genes are TRBV10-2 and TRBJ2-5; TRBD2 agrees at 8 bases. Germline loops: CDR1 WSHSY, CDR2 SAAADI. CDR3 length equals 16 residues. V lost 1 base to trimming and J lost 2 bases; unmatched junction nucleotides: 6.

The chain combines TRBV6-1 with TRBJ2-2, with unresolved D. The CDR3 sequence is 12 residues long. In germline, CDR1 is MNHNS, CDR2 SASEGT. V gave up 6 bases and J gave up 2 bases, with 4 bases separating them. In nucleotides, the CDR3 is TGTGCCAGCAGACAAAACACCGGGGAGCTGTTTTTT. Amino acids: CASRQNTGELFF.

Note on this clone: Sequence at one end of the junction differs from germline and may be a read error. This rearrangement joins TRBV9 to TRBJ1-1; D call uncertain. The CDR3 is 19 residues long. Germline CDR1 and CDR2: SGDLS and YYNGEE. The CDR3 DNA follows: TGTGCCAGCAGCGGAGAGCGGTCGACGGCCTCTGGAAAGAACTCTGAAGCTTTCTTT. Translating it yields CASSGERSTASGKNSEAFF.

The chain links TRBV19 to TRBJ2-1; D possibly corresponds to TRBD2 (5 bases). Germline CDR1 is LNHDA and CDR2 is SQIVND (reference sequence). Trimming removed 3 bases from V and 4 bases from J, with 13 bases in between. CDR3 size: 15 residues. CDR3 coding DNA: TGTGCCAGTAGTATTAGACCCGGACTTTACAATGAGCAGTTCTTC. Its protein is CASSIRPGLYNEQFF.